The entry below gives a single TCR beta chain sequence along with its context. Antigen: not known. The data belong to a study of blood T cells in healthy people across ages. Using a J-beta primer mix together with a sample-barcoded 5' primer, a second PCR was run for roughly 7 to 11 cycles. Using its own MiXCR run on the 5' RACE reads, TCRdb lists one record per CDR3 protein. Of about 970,000 distinct CDR3 sequences in the sample, roughly 51% are singletons; the top ten hold about 21%. Per the germline V gene, CDR1 is SGHRS and CDR2 is YFSETQ. There are 13 residues in the CDR3. Deletions cut 5 bases from V and 5 bases from J, with 12 bases between. Study results and limitations: Naive and antigen-experienced cells were not separated, limiting conclusive comparison.

PBMCs numbering at least 6.5 million were isolated per sample. Sequencing used blood. This receptor was taken from an older woman in good health. This rearrangement joins TRBV5-1 to TRBJ2-3; D gene ambiguous. The CDR3 loop reads CASRSGPRDTQYF. The CDR3 nucleotides are TGCGCCAGCAGGTCAGGCCCAAGAGATACGCAGTATTTT.